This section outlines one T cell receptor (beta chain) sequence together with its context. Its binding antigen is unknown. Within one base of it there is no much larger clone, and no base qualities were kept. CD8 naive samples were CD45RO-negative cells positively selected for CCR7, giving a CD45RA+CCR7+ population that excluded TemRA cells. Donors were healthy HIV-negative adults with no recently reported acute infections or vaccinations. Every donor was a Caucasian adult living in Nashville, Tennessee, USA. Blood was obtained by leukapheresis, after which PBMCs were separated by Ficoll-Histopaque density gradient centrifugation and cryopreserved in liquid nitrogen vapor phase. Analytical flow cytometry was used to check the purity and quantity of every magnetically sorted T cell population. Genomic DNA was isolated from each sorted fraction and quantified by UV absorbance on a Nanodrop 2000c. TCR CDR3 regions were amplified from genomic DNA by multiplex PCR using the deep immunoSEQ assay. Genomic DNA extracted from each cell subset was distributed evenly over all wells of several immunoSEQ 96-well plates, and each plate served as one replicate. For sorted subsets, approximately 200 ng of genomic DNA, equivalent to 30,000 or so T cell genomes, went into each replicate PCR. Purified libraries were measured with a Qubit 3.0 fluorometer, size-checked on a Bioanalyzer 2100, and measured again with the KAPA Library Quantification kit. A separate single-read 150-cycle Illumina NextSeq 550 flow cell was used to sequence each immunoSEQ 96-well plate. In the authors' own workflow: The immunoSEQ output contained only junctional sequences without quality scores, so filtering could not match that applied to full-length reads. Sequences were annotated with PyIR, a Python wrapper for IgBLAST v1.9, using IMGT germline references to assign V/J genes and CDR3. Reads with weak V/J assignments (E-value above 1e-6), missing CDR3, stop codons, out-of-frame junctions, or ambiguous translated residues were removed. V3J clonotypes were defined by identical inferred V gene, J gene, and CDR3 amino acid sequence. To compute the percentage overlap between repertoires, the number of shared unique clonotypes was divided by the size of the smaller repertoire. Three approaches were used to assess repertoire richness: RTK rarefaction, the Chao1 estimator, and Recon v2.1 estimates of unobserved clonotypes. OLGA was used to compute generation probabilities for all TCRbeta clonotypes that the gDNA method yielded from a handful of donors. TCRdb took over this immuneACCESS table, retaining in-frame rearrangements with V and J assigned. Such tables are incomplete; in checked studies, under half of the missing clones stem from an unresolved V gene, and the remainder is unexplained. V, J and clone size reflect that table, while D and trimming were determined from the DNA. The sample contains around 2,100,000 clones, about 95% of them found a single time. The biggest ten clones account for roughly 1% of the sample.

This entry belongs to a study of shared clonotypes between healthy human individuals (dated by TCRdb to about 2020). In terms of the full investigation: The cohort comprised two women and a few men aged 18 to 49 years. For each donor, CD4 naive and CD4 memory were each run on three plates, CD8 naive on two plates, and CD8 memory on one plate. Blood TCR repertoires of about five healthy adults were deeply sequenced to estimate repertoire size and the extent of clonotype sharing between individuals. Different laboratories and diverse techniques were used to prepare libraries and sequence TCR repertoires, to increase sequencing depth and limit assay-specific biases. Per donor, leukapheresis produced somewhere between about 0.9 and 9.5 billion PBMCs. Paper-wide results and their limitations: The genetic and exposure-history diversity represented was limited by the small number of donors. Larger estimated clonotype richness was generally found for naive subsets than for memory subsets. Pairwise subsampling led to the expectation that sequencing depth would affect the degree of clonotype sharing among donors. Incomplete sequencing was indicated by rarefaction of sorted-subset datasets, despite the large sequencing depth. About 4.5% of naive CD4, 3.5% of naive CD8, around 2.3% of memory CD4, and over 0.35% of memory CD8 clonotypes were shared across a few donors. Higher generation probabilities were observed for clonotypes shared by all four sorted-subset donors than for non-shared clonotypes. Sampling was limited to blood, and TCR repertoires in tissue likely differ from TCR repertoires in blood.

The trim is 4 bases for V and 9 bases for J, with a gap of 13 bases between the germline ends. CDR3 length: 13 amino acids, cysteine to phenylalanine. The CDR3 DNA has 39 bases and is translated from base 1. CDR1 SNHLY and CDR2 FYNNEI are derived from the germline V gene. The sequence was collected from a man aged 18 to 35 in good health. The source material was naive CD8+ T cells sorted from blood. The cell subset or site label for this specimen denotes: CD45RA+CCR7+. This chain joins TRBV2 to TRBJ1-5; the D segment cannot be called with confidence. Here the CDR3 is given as CASSVPGIGPQHF. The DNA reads TGTGCCAGCAGTGTGCCGGGAATTGGGCCCCAGCATTTT.